The sequence of this TCR beta chain was determined in a study of blood T cell repertoires in COVID-19. Study as a whole: The study drew acute and convalescent COVID-19 samples from the United States, Italy and Spain.

This clone has only a few counts. Germline trimming cut 0 bases from V and 6 bases from J; bases unmatched to any gene: 8. The length of the CDR3 is 17 residues. Germline V gene data show CDR1 as MGHRA and CDR2 as YSYEKL. Original processing methods: It was from reference gene primer amplification that nucleated cell counts were estimated. Profiled with immunoSEQ multiplex PCR; TCRdb holds only in-frame clones, not every one. Clonal size and the V and J genes are those of that table, whereas D and trimming came from the DNA. The sample lists roughly 53,000 clones, around 84% occurring once. The chain joins TRBV4-1 to TRBJ1-2; 12 nucleotides match TRBD1. The clonotype was recovered from a man in his 70s with active COVID-19. Specimen: peripheral blood. For the CDR3, the DNA is TGCGCCAGCAGCCAAGATTGGGGGACAGGGGGCGCGGATGGCTACACCTTC. Translated: CASSQDWGTGGADGYTF.